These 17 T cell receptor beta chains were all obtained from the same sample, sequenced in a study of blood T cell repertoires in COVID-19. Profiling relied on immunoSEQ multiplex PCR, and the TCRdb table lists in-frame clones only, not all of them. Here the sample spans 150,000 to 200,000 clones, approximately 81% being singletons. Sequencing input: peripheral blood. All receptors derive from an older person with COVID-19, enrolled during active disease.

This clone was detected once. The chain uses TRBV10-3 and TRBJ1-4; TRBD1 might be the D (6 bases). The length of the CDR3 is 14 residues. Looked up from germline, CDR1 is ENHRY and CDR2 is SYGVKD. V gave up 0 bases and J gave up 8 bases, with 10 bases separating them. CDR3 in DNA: TGTGCCATCAGTGAGTCTGGGGGCCGGGAAAAACTGTTTTTT. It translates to CAISESGGREKLFF.

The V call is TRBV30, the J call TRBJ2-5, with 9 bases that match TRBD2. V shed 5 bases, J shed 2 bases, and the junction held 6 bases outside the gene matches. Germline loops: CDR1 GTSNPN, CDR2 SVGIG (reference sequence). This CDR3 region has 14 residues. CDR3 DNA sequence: TGTGCCTGGGGACTAAGCGGGGGGCAAGAGACCCAGTACTTC. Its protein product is CAWGLSGGQETQYF.

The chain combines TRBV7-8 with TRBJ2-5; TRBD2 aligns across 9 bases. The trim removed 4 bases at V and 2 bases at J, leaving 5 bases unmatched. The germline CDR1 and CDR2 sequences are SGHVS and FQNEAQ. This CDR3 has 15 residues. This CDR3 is CASSSSGGFQETQYF. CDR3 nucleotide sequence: TGTGCCAGCAGCTCGAGCGGGGGGTTTCAAGAGACCCAGTACTTC. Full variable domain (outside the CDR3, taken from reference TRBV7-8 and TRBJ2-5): GAGVSQSPRYKVAKRGQDVALRCDPISGHVSLFWYQQALGQGPEFLTYFQNEAQLDKSGLPSDRFFAERPEGSVSTLKIQRTQQEDSAVYLCASSSSGGFQETQYFGPGTRLLVL.

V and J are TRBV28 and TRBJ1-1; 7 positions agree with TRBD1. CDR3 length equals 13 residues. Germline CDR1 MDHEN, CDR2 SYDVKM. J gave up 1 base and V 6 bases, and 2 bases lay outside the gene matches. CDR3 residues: CASRGTANTEAFF. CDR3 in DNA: TGTGCCAGCAGAGGGACAGCGAACACTGAAGCTTTCTTT.

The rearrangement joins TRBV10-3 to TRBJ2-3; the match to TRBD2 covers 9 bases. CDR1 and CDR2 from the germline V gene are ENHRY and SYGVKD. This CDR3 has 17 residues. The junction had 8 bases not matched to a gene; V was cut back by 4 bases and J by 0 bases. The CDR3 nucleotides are TGTGCCATCAGTGCCCTGTTTAGCGGGGGAAGCACAGATACGCAGTATTTT. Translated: CAISALFSGGSTDTQYF.

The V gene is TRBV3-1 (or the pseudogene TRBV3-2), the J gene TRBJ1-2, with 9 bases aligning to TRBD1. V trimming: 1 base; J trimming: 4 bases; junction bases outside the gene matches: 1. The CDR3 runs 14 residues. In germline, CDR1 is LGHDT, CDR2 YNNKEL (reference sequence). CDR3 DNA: TGTGCCAGCAGCCAAGTACAGGGGGCCTATGGCTACACCTTC. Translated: CASSQVQGAYGYTF.

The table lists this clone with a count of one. The CDR3 coding sequence is TGTGCCAGCGGAGGGACAGGCAATCAGCCCCAGCATTTT. It specifies CASGGTGNQPQHF. The chain combines TRBV7-9 with TRBJ1-5; the match to TRBD1 covers 7 bases. Germline loops: CDR1 SEHNR, CDR2 FQNEAQ (reference sequence). The J segment lost 2 bases and the V segment lost 8 bases, leaving 3 bases of the junction unmatched. CDR3 length equals 13 residues.

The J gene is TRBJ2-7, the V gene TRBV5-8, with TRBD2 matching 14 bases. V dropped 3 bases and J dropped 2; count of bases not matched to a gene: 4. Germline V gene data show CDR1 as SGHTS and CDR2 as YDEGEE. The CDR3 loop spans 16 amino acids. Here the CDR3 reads CASSWGLAGAAYEQYF. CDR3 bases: TGTGCCAGCAGCTGGGGACTAGCGGGGGCCGCCTACGAGCAGTACTTC.

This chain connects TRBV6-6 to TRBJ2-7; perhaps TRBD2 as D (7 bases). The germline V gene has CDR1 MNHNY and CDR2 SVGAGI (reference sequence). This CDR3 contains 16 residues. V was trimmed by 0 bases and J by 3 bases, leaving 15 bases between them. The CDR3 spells CASSYSSGGGGYEQYF. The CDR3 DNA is TGTGCCAGCAGTTACTCATCTGGGGGCGGGGGCTACGAGCAGTACTTC.

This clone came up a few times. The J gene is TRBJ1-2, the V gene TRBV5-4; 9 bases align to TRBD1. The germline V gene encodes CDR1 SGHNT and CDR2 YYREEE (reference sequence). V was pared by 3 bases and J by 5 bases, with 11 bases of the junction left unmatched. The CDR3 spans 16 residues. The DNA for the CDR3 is TGTGCCAGCAGCTCACCCGGGACAGGGCCACCTTATGGCTACACCTTC. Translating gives CASSSPGTGPPYGYTF.

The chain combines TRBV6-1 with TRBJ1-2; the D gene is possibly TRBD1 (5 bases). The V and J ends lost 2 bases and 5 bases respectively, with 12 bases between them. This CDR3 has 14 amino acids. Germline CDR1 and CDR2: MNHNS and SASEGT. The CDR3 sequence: CASSERGGNYGYTF. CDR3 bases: TGTGCCAGCAGTGAACGGGGGGGGAATTATGGCTACACCTTC.

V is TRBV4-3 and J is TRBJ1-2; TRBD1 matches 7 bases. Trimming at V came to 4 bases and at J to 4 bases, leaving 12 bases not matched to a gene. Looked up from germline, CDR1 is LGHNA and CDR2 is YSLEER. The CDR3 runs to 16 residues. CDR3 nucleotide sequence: TGCGCCAGCAGCCCCGTCAAGGGTGACAGGGCCTATGGCTACACCTTC. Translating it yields CASSPVKGDRAYGYTF.

CDR3 DNA sequence: TGTGCCATCAGTGTTCAGGGCGCTAACTATGGCTACACCTTC. It specifies CAISVQGANYGYTF. The rearrangement links TRBV10-3 to TRBJ1-2; the D gene is possibly TRBD1 (5 bases). With 4 bases removed from V and 0 bases from J, the gap between germline ends came to 9 bases. The CDR3 has 14 residues. The germline CDR1 and CDR2 sequences are ENHRY and SYGVKD.

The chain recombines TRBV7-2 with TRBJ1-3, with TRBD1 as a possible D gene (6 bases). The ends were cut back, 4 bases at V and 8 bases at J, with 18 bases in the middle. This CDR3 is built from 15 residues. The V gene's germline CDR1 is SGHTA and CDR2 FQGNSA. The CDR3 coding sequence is TGTGCCAGCAGCTACACGCGAAGCAGGGGTGACACCATATATTTT. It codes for CASSYTRSRGDTIYF.

CDR3 protein: CASSYKQVNTEAFF. CDR3 nucleotides: TGTGCCAGCAGCTATAAGCAGGTGAACACTGAAGCTTTCTTT. The V and J genes are TRBV7-9 and TRBJ1-1, with D hard to call. In germline, CDR1 is SEHNR, CDR2 FQNEAQ (reference sequence). CDR3 length: 14 amino acids. V was shortened by 4 bases and J by 0 bases, with 9 bases between the two germline ends.

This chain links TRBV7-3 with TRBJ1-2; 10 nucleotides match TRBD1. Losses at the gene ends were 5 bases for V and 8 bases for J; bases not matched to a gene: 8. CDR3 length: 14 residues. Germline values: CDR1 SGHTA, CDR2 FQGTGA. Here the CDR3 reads CASSPFGTGVGYTF. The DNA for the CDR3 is TGTGCCAGCAGCCCCTTTGGGACAGGGGTCGGCTACACCTTC. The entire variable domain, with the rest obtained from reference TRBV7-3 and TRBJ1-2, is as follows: GAGVSQTPSNKVTEKGKYVELRCDPISGHTALYWYRQSLGQGPEFLIYFQGTGAADDSGLPNDRFFAVRPEGSVSTLKIQRTERGDSAVYLCASSPFGTGVGYTFGSGTRLTVV.

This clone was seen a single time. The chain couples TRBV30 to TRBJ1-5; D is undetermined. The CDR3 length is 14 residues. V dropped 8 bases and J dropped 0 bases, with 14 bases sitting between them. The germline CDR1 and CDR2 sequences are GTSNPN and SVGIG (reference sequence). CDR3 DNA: TGTGCCGCCTCGCGGGCTTATAGCAATCAGCCCCAGCATTTT. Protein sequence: CAASRAYSNQPQHF. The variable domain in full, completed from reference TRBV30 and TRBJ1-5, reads SQTIHQWPATLVQPVGSPLSLECTVEGTSNPNLYWYRQAAGRGLQLLFYSVGIGQISSEVPQNLSASRPQDRQFILSSKKLLLSDSGFYLCAASRAYSNQPQHFGDGTRLSIL.